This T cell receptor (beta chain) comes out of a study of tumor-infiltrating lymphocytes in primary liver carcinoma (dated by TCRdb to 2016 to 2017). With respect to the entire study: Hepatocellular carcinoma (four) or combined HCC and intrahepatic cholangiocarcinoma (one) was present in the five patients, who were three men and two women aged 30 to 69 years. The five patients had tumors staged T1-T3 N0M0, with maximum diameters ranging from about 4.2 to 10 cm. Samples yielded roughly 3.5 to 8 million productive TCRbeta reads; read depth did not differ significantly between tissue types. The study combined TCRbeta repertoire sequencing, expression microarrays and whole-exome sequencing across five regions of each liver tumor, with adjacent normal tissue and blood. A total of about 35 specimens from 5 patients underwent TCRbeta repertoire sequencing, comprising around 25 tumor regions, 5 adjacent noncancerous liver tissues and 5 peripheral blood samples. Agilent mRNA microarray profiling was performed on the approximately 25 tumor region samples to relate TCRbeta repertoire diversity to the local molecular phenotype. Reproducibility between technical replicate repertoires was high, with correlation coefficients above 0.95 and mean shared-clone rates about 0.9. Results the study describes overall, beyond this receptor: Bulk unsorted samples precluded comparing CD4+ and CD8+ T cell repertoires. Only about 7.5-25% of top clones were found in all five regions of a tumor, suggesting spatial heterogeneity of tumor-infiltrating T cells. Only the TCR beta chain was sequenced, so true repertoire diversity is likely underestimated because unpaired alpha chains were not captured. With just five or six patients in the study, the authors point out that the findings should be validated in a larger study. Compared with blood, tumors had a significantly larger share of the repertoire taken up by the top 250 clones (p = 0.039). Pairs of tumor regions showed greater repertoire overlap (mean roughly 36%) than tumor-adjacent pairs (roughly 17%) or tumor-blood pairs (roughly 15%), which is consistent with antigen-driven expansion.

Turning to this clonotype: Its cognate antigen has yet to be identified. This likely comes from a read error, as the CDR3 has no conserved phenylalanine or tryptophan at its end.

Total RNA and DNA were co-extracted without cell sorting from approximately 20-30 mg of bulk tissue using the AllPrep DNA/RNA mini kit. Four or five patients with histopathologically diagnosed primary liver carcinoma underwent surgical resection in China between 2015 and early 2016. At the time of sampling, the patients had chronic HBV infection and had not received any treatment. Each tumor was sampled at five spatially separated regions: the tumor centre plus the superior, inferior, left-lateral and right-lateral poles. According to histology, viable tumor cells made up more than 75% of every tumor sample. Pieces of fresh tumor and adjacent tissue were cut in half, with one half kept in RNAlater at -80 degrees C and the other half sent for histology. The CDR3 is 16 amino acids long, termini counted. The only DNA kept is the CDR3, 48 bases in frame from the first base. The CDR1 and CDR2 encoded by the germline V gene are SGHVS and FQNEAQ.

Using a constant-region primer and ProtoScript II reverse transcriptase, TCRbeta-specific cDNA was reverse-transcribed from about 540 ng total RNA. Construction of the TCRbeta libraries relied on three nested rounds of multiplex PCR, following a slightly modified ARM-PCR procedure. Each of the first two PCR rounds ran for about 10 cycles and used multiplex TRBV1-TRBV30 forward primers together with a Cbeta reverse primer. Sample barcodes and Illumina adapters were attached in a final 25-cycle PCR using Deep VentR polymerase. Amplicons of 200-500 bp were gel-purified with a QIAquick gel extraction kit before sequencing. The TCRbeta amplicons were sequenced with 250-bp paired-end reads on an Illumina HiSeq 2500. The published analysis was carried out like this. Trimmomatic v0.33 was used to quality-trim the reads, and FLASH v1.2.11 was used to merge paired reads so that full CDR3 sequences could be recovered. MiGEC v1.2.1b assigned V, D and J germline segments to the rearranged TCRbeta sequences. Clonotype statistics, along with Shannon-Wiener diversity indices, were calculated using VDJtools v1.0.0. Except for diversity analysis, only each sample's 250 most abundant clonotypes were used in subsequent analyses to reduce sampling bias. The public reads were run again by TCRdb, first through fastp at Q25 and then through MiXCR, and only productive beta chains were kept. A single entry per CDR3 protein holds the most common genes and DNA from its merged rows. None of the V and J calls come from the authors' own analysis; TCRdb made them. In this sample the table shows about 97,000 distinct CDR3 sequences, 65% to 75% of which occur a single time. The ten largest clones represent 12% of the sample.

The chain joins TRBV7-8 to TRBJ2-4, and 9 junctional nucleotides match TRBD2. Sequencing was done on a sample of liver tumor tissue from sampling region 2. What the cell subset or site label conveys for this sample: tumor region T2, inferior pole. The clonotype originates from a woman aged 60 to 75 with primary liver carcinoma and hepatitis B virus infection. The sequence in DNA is TGTGCCAGTAGCTTATTGGGCGGGAGGGCCGAGAACATTCAGTACTTA. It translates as CASSLLGGRAENIQYL.